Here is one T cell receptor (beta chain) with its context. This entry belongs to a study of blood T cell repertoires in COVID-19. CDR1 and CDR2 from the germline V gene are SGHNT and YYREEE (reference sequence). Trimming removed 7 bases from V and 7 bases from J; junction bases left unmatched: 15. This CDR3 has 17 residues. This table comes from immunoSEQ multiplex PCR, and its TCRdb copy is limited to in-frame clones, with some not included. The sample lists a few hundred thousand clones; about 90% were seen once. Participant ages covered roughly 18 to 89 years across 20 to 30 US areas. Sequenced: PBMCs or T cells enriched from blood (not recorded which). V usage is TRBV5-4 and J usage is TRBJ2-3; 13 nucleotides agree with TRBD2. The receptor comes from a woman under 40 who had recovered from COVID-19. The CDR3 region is CASGGTGLAGLTYTQYF. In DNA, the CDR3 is TGTGCCAGCGGGGGGACGGGACTAGCGGGATTAACCTATACGCAGTATTTT.